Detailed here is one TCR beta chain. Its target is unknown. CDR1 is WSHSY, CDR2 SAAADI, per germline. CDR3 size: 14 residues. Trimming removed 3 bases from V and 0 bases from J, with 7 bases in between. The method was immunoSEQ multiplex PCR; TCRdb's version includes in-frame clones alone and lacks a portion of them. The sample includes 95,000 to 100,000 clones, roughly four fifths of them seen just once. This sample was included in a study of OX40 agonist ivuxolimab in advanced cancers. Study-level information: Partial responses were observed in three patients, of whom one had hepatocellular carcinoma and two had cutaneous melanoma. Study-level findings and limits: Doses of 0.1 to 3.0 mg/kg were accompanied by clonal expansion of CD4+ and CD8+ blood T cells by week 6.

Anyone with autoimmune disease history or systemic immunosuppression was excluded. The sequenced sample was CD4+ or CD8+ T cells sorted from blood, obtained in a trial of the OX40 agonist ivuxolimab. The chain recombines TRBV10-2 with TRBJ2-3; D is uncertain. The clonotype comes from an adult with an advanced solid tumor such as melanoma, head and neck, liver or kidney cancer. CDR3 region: CASSEQPSTDTQYF. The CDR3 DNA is TGCGCCAGCAGTGAACAGCCTAGCACAGATACGCAGTATTTT.